This paragraph reports one T cell receptor beta chain. This sample is drawn from a study of blood T cell repertoires in COVID-19. The repertoire was sequenced with immunoSEQ multiplex PCR; TCRdb's copy has only in-frame clones and lacks some. The sample holds roughly 250,000 clones, about 87% seen once. The CDR3 runs to 12 residues. V was trimmed by 6 bases and J by 4 bases, leaving 12 bases between them. The V gene's germline CDR1 is SQVTM and CDR2 ANQGSEA. This study enrolled people aged roughly 18 to 100 from approximately 25 US geographic areas. Cohort assignment relied on participant-reported clinical history.

The receptor was isolated from a woman aged 45-60 years who had recovered from COVID-19. This chain joins TRBV29-1 and TRBJ1-1, with D perhaps TRBD1 (5 bases). Sequenced: PBMCs or T cells enriched from blood (not recorded which). The CDR3 bases are TGCAGCGTCGGGACTTCAAGCACTGAAGCTTTCTTT. Protein sequence: CSVGTSSTEAFF.